Shown below are 22 T cell receptor beta chains from a single sample sequenced in a study of T cells after yellow fever vaccination. TCRdb re-called the 5' RACE reads with MiXCR, one entry per CDR3 protein. The sample contains some 600,000 distinct CDR3 sequences, less than 20% of which appear only once. This sample comprised PBMCs, obtained 5 days after the first yellow fever vaccination. These receptors all come from a man between 18 and 35 years old who received the YFV17D yellow fever vaccine.

This clonotype was observed a few times. CDR3 in DNA: TGTGCCAGCAGCGCGGTTTCGGGGGGGACAGATACGCAGTATTTT. Translating gives CASSAVSGGTDTQYF. The rearrangement uses TRBV7-9 and TRBJ2-3; 8 bases align to TRBD2. The CDR3 is 15 amino acids. CDR1 and CDR2 from the germline V gene are SEHNR and FQNEAQ (reference sequence). Germline trimming cut 5 bases from V and 3 bases from J; bases unmatched to any gene: 7.

The chain links TRBV5-1 to TRBJ2-1, with 8 bases matching TRBD2. Germline CDR1 SGHRS, CDR2 YFSETQ. V lost 7 bases to trimming and J lost 1 base; unmatched junction nucleotides: 4. The CDR3 has 14 residues. Written as DNA, the CDR3 is TGCGCCAGCGGACTAGCTGTTTCCTACAATGAGCAGTTCTTC. Its protein product is CASGLAVSYNEQFF.

This clonotype was detected only a few times. This sequence joins TRBV27 and TRBJ1-2; D possibly corresponds to TRBD1 (6 bases). The germline CDR1 and CDR2 sequences are MNHEY and SMNVEV (reference sequence). Trimming stripped 6 bases from V and 2 bases from J, with 16 bases between. There are 15 residues in the CDR3. Here the CDR3 DNA reads TGTGCCAGCAGGCGCGACAGGTATAGGAACTATGGCTACACCTTC. It codes for CASRRDRYRNYGYTF.

V is TRBV20-1 and J is TRBJ2-5; TRBD2 aligns across 7 bases. J was trimmed by 4 bases and V by 0 bases; bases with no gene match: 8. The CDR3 has 15 amino acids. In germline, CDR1 is DFQATT, CDR2 SNEGSKA (reference sequence). The CDR3 sequence: CSAREFSGGTETQYF. DNA for the CDR3: TGCAGTGCTAGAGAGTTCTCCGGGGGGACAGAGACCCAGTACTTC.

The chain uses TRBV4-1 and TRBJ1-4; D perhaps matches TRBD1 (5 bases). Germline values: CDR1 MGHRA, CDR2 YSYEKL. V was cut by 4 bases and J by 4 bases, with 19 bases left in between. There are 17 residues in the CDR3. CDR3 in amino acids: CASSRQAGTFSNEKLFF. The CDR3 bases are TGCGCCAGCAGCCGCCAAGCAGGGACCTTCAGTAATGAAAAACTGTTTTTT.

This clonotype was counted only a few times. The V call is TRBV20-1, the J call TRBJ2-7; no clear D. With 1 base removed from V and 3 bases from J, the gap between germline ends came to 7 bases. Germline V gene sequence: CDR1 DFQATT, CDR2 SNEGSKA (reference sequence). CDR3 size: 12 residues. CDR3: CSARVPIYEQYV. The CDR3, as DNA: TGCAGTGCTAGAGTCCCCATCTACGAGCAGTACGTC.

Of note for this clonotype: One junction end disagrees with the germline gene, perhaps due to a read error. V usage is TRBV4-2 and J usage is TRBJ1-5; D remains unclear. CDR1 is LGHNA and CDR2 is YNFKEQ in the germline V gene. The CDR3 extends over 16 amino acids. The CDR3 sequence is CASSQEVRLGRQHQHF. DNA of the CDR3: TGTGCCAGCAGCCAAGAAGTGAGACTTGGGCGTCAGCACCAGCATTTT.

This clonotype was seen only a few times. This sequence joins TRBV10-3 and TRBJ2-7, with TRBD1 matching over 10 bases. This CDR3 spans 15 amino acids. V was pared by 3 bases and J by 1 base, with 3 bases of the junction left unmatched. Germline assignment: CDR1 ENHRY and CDR2 SYGVKD. CDR3 residues: CAISDGTGVSYEQYV. In DNA, the CDR3 is TGTGCCATCAGTGACGGGACAGGGGTATCCTACGAGCAGTACGTC.

This sequence joins TRBV6-2 or TRBV6-3 and TRBJ2-3, with TRBD1 identical over 8 bases. The germline V gene encodes CDR1 MNHEY and CDR2 SVGEGT. The V gene end was trimmed by 11 bases and the J gene end by 6 bases; junction bases not matched to a gene: 22. The CDR3 has 17 amino acids. The CDR3, as DNA: TGTGCCGGAGGCCGCCCCGGACAGGGAAGAGGGCACGATACGCAGTATTTT. This gives the protein CAGGRPGQGRGHDTQYF.

The table lists this clonotype with a few counts. This chain joins TRBV9 and TRBJ2-2; D remains unclear. Trimming removed 3 bases from V and 5 bases from J, with 8 bases in between. The CDR3 has 13 amino acids. Looked up from germline, CDR1 is SGDLS and CDR2 is YYNGEE. CDR3 loop: CASSAEPTGELFF. CDR3 in DNA: TGTGCCAGCAGCGCCGAACCGACCGGGGAGCTGTTTTTT.

The chain carries TRBV25-1 and TRBJ1-1; 8 bases match TRBD1. In germline, CDR1 is MGHDK, CDR2 SYGVNS. CDR3 length: 13 residues. V gave up 6 bases and J gave up 7 bases; unmatched junction bases: 7. This CDR3 is CASSPGQVVEAFF. DNA for the CDR3: TGTGCCAGCAGCCCGGGACAGGTCGTTGAAGCTTTCTTT. Looking up the rest from reference TRBV25-1 and TRBJ1-1 gives the full variable domain: EADIYQTPRYLVIGTGKKITLECSQTMGHDKMYWYQQDPGMELHLIHYSYGVNSTEKGDLSSESTVSRIRTEHFPLTLESARPSHTSQYLCASSPGQVVEAFFGQGTRLTVV.

The rearrangement uses TRBV6-5 and TRBJ2-3; 9 bases map to TRBD2. CDR1 is MNHEY and CDR2 is SVGAGI in the germline V gene. The CDR3 covers 14 residues. V was pared by 4 bases and J by 9 bases, with 8 bases of the junction left unmatched. The CDR3 nucleotides are TGTGCCAGCAGTTTATTGGCGGGGGGGGGGACGCAGTATTTT. Encoded protein: CASSLLAGGGTQYF.

About this clonotype itself: Germline is not matched at one junction end, which may reflect a read error. This chain joins TRBV12-3 or TRBV12-4 and TRBJ2-2; 12 bases agree with TRBD2. CDR3 length equals 18 residues. The CDR3, as DNA: TGTGCCTGCAGTTTAGCGCTACTAGCGGGGGGTCAACTTGGGGAGCTGTTTTTT. This sequence encodes CACSLALLAGGQLGELFF.

This sequence joins TRBV20-1 and TRBJ2-5; D is perhaps TRBD1 (6 bases). V lost 4 bases, J lost 2 bases, and 17 bases lay in between. This CDR3 spans 15 amino acids. CDR1 DFQATT and CDR2 SNEGSKA come from the germline V gene (reference sequence). CDR3 loop: CSATGTPWVQETQYF. The CDR3 nucleotides are TGCAGTGCTACCGGGACACCGTGGGTTCAAGAGACCCAGTACTTC.

This clonotype was picked up one time. The rearrangement joins TRBV5-1 to TRBJ2-2, with D maybe TRBD2 (6 bases). The CDR3 length is 13 residues. With 3 bases removed from V and 7 bases from J, the gap between germline ends came to 10 bases. Germline lookup yields CDR1 SGHRS and CDR2 YFSETQ. As DNA, the CDR3 is TGCGCCAGCAGCTGGGACTTTAACGGGGAGCTGTTTTTT. Translating it yields CASSWDFNGELFF.

This clonotype occurred many times. The V and J genes are TRBV6-2 or TRBV6-3 and TRBJ1-1, with no clear D. CDR1 and CDR2 (germline): MNHEY, SVGEGT. V lost 8 bases and J 0 bases, leaving 10 bases between the germline ends. The CDR3 is 13 residues long. The CDR3 region has the DNA TGTGCCAGCTCAAGTAACATGAACACTGAAGCTTTCTTT. This sequence encodes CASSSNMNTEAFF.

The chain combines TRBV20-1 with TRBJ2-2, with 11 bases that match TRBD2. V lost 5 bases, J lost 5 bases, and 4 bases stayed unmatched. This CDR3 has 14 amino acids. Germline V gene lookup returns CDR1 DFQATT and CDR2 SNEGSKA (reference sequence). CDR3 protein: CSAPTSGETGELFF. The CDR3 DNA sequence: TGCAGTGCTCCGACTAGCGGGGAGACCGGGGAGCTGTTTTTT.

The chain recombines TRBV27 with TRBJ2-4; D ambiguous. This CDR3 region has 17 residues. Germline V gene lookup returns CDR1 MNHEY and CDR2 SMNVEV (reference sequence). Trimming removed 10 bases from V and 0 bases from J, with 22 bases in between. The CDR3 loop is CATKTLGLTLAKNIQYF. CDR3 coding DNA: TGTGCCACAAAAACCCTGGGCCTAACTCTAGCCAAAAACATTCAGTACTTC.

This clonotype showed up just a few times. This CDR3 is CASSDWRGGNEQFF. The CDR3 nucleotides are TGCGCCAGCAGCGACTGGAGAGGGGGGAATGAGCAGTTCTTC. The V gene is TRBV10-2, the J gene TRBJ2-1; D might be TRBD1 or TRBD2, each matching 6 bases. Between the trimmed V and J ends, which lost 6 bases and 7 bases, there was a span of 16 bases. The CDR3 sequence is 14 residues long. Germline CDR1 WSHSY, CDR2 SAAADI.

The chain carries TRBV11-2 and TRBJ1-1, with TRBD1 identical over 7 bases. This CDR3 has 14 amino acids. Germline V gene data show CDR1 as SGHAT and CDR2 as FQNNGV. The J segment lost 3 bases and the V segment lost 4 bases, leaving 5 bases of the junction unmatched. For the CDR3, the DNA is TGTGCCAGCAGCTCGGGACAGTGGGACACTGAAGCTTTCTTT. It is translated as CASSSGQWDTEAFF. Filled out from reference TRBV11-2 and TRBJ1-1, the complete variable domain reads EAGVAQSPRYKIIEKRQSVAFWCNPISGHATLYWYQQILGQGPKLLIQFQNNGVVDDSQLPKDRFSAERLKGVDSTLKIQPAKLEDSAVYLCASSSGQWDTEAFFGQGTRLTVV.

This CDR3 is CASSYSTGGNSYEQYV. CDR3 in DNA: TGTGCCAGCAGTTACTCGACAGGCGGCAACTCCTACGAGCAGTACGTC. The chain combines TRBV6-2 or TRBV6-3 with TRBJ2-7; D is possibly TRBD1 (6 bases). The germline V and J ends were trimmed by 0 bases and 0 bases, with 12 bases remaining between them. This CDR3 comprises 16 residues. From germline, CDR1 is MNHEY and CDR2 SVGEGT.

This clonotype has a handful of counts. This chain links TRBV7-9 with TRBJ2-2, with D perhaps TRBD1 (7 bases). V lost 10 bases to trimming and J lost 5 bases, with 8 bases between them. CDR3 length: 11 residues. The V gene's germline CDR1 is SEHNR and CDR2 FQNEAQ (reference sequence). The CDR3 DNA reads as TGTGCCACAGGGGGGACCGGGGAGCTGTTTTTT. This translates into CATGGTGELFF.